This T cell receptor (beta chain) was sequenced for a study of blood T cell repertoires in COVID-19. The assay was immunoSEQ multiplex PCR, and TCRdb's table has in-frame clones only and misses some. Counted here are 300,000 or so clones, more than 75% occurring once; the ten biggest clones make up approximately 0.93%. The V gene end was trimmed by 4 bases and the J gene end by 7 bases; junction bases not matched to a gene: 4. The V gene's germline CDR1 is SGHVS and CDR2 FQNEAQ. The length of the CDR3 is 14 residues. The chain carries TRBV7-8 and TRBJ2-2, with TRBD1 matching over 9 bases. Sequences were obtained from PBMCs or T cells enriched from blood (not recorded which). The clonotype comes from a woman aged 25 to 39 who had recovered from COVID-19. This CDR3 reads CASSSQGAGGELFF. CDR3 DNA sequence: TGTGCCAGCAGCTCACAGGGGGCCGGCGGGGAGCTGTTTTTT.